These 3 T cell receptor beta chains share one sample of origin, sequenced in a study of regulatory T cells in long-lasting Graves disease. Specified time point: newly diagnosed GD, antithyroid drugs for less than 3 months. Construction of the TCR library relied on RNA isolated from PBMCs. CDR3-region Arm-PCR and iRepertoire HTBI primers produced the TCR beta libraries. TCRdb processed the multiplex PCR reads anew with MiXCR; each CDR3 protein has one entry. The table has approximately 540,000 distinct CDR3 sequences, about 12% seen once; the top ten hold roughly 8.2%. These data were likewise used in another study, on T cells in Graves' hyperthyroidism and ophthalmopathy.

Specimen: peripheral blood mononuclear cells (PBMCs), collected at new diagnosis, from a patient treated with antithyroid drugs. These receptors came from a woman aged 30 to 39 with Graves disease.

V and J are TRBV7-9 and TRBJ2-7; no reliable D call. The CDR3 is 21 residues long. The V and J ends lost 4 bases and 0 bases respectively, with 31 bases between them. Germline V gene data show CDR1 as SEHNR and CDR2 as FQNEAQ (reference sequence). CDR3 in DNA: TGTGCCAGCAGCTCATGGACCCGATCGTTAGTTCGGAACGTCTTCTCCTACGAGCAGTACTTC. Translated, it gives CASSSWTRSLVRNVFSYEQYF.

This clonotype was seen ten or more times. The rearrangement joins TRBV10-2 to TRBJ1-2; 10 nucleotides line up with TRBD1. V lost 3 bases, J lost 13 bases, and 11 bases stayed unmatched. CDR3 length: 14 amino acids. Germline CDR1 is WSHSY and CDR2 is SAAADI. The CDR3 DNA sequence: TGCGCCAGCAGTGAACCGGGACAGGGGTCCTTCGTCACCTTC. This codes for CASSEPGQGSFVTF.

The rearrangement uses TRBV28 and TRBJ1-5, with D maybe TRBD1 (5 bases). The CDR3 is made up of 13 amino acids. Germline V gives CDR1 MDHEN, CDR2 SYDVKM. Trimming removed 5 bases at V and 9 bases at J, with 14 bases between. The CDR3 is CASSGTVQRPQHF. CDR3 DNA sequence: TGTGCCAGCAGTGGGACGGTTCAGCGGCCCCAGCATTTT. The whole variable domain, filled in from reference TRBV28 and TRBJ1-5, reads DVKVTQSSRYLVKRTGEKVFLECVQDMDHENMFWYRQDPGLGLRLIYFSYDVKMKEKGDIPEGYSVSREKKERFSLILESASTNQTSMYLCASSGTVQRPQHFGDGTRLSIL.